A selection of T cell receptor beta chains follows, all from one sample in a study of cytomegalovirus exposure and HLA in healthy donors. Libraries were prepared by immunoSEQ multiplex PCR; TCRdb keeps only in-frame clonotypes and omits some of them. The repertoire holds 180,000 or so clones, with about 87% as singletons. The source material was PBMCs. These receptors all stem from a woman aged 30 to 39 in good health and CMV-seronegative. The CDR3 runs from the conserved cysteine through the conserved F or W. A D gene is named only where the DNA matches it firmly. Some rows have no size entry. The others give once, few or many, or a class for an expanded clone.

CDR3nt: TGTGCCAGCTCTCCAGCTGGGACAGTTGGCTACACCTTC; CDR3aa: CASSPAGTVGYTF; d_gene: TRBD1; abundance: few; j_gene: TRBJ1-2; v_gene: TRBV27
CDR3nt: TGTGCCAGCAGCCGACCTACAGGGTCCAATGCCGAGCAGTACTTC; CDR3aa: CASSRPTGSNAEQYF; d_gene: .; abundance: .; j_gene: TRBJ2-7; v_gene: TRBV4-2
CDR3nt: TGTGCCAGCAGCCAGAGTAGGGGGGGCGCGGATGAAAAACTGTTTTTT; CDR3aa: CASSQSRGGADEKLFF; d_gene: .; abundance: .; j_gene: TRBJ1-4; v_gene: TRBV4-2
CDR3nt: TGTGCCAGCAGCACCTCTAGCGGACCCTACGAGCAGTACTTC; CDR3aa: CASSTSSGPYEQYF; d_gene: TRBD2; abundance: .; j_gene: TRBJ2-7; v_gene: TRBV9
CDR3nt: TGTGCCAGCAGTTACTCGTACAGCAACTATGGCTACACCTTC; CDR3aa: CASSYSYSNYGYTF; d_gene: .; abundance: .; j_gene: TRBJ1-2; v_gene: TRBV6-5
CDR3nt: TGCGCCAGCAGCTTGTGGGGGGGCGGTGAAAAACTGTTTTTT; CDR3aa: CASSLWGGGEKLFF; d_gene: .; abundance: .; j_gene: TRBJ1-4; v_gene: TRBV5-1
CDR3nt: TGCGCCAGCAGTGGTTGGGGACAGAACTATGGCTACACCTTC; CDR3aa: CASSGWGQNYGYTF; d_gene: TRBD1; abundance: few; j_gene: TRBJ1-2; v_gene: TRBV10-2
CDR3nt: TGTGCCAGCAGCTTAGAAAGCGGGCCGTTCTACGAGCAGTACTTC; CDR3aa: CASSLESGPFYEQYF; d_gene: .; abundance: .; j_gene: TRBJ2-7; v_gene: TRBV11-2
CDR3nt: TGCGCCAGCAGCTTGGGACTGGCGAGGGAATCACCCCTCCACTTT; CDR3aa: CASSLGLARESPLHF; d_gene: .; abundance: .; j_gene: TRBJ1-6; v_gene: TRBV5-1
CDR3nt: TGTGCCAGCAGCCGAGAGAGCTCCTATAATTCACCCCTCCACTTT; CDR3aa: CASSRESSYNSPLHF; d_gene: .; abundance: once; j_gene: TRBJ1-6; v_gene: TRBV7-9
CDR3nt: TGTGCCATCAGTGGGGACAGCTATGGCTACACCTTC; CDR3aa: CAISGDSYGYTF; d_gene: TRBD1; abundance: few; j_gene: TRBJ1-2; v_gene: TRBV10-3
CDR3nt: TGCAGCGTTGACGGCACGACATCGCGGGAGGCAGATACGCAGTATTTT; CDR3aa: CSVDGTTSREADTQYF; d_gene: TRBD2; abundance: .; j_gene: TRBJ2-3; v_gene: TRBV29-1
CDR3nt: TGCAGCGCCCGACAGGGATCGGCCACTGAAGCTTTCTTT; CDR3aa: CSARQGSATEAFF; d_gene: TRBD1; abundance: .; j_gene: TRBJ1-1; v_gene: TRBV29-1
CDR3nt: TGTGCCAGCAGCTTATCGGACAGGGCGGGAAACACCATATATTTT; CDR3aa: CASSLSDRAGNTIYF; d_gene: TRBD1; abundance: .; j_gene: TRBJ1-3; v_gene: TRBV7-2
CDR3nt: TGTGCCAGCAGCAAAAGTCGACGGCGCCAGGCTGGAAACACCATATATTTT; CDR3aa: CASSKSRRRQAGNTIYF; d_gene: .; abundance: .; j_gene: TRBJ1-3; v_gene: TRBV21-1